This TCR beta chain was captured in a study of somatic mutations in cytotoxic T cells in rheumatoid arthritis. On the study more broadly: A subset of V beta antibody-stained T-cell populations was isolated by flow sorting, reaching nearly 100% purity, and this subset included V beta1+ cells that went on to TCRB sequencing.

V was trimmed by 0 bases and J by 5 bases, leaving 8 bases between them. The CDR3 spans 14 residues. The germline CDR1 and CDR2 sequences are SGDLS and YYNGEE. Profiling relied on immunoSEQ multiplex PCR, and the TCRdb table lists in-frame clones only, not all of them. The data contain about 17,000 clones, 70% to 85% of them singletons. This clone was counted between two and nine times. Its matching antigen is unknown. Findings of the study overall: Age-dependent increases in CD8+ clonality occurred in rheumatoid arthritis patients but not in healthy controls. For CD8+ T-cell clonality, rheumatoid arthritis patients and age-matched healthy controls did not differ significantly. The identity of the antigens targeted by the expanded CD8+ clones remained unknown.

The clonotype comes from an adult with rheumatoid arthritis. The chain combines TRBV9 with TRBJ1-4; D is unresolved. Sequenced: CD8+ T cells sorted from blood. The CDR3 loop is CASSVGAVNEKLFF. DNA for the CDR3: TGTGCCAGCAGCGTAGGGGCCGTGAATGAAAAACTGTTTTTT.